This note documents a single TCR beta chain sequence. The data originate from a study of blood T cell repertoires in COVID-19. Study overall: Sites in the United States, Italy and Spain provided acute and convalescent COVID-19 samples. T cells, B-cell-depleted T cells, or PBMCs supplied cDNA or gDNA.

Source study methods: Reference gene primers were amplified, and this amplification served to estimate nucleated cell counts. Sequencing was performed with immunoSEQ multiplex PCR; in TCRdb, only in-frame clones are kept and a portion is missing. The V and J calls and clone size are taken from that table; D and trimming were inferred from the DNA. The table records 200,000 to 250,000 clones, 82% of them present only once. This CDR3 has 16 residues. The germline CDR1 and CDR2 sequences are LNHNV and YYDKDF (reference sequence). Trimming removed 4 bases from V and 3 bases from J; junction bases left unmatched: 8.

Sequenced material: peripheral blood. The clonotype originates from a woman older than 75 with acute or convalescent COVID-19. The chain links TRBV15 to TRBJ2-3, with 9 bases that match TRBD1. This CDR3 reads CATSNLQGARTDTQYF. CDR3 nucleotide sequence: TGTGCCACCAGCAACCTACAGGGGGCGCGTACAGATACGCAGTATTTT.